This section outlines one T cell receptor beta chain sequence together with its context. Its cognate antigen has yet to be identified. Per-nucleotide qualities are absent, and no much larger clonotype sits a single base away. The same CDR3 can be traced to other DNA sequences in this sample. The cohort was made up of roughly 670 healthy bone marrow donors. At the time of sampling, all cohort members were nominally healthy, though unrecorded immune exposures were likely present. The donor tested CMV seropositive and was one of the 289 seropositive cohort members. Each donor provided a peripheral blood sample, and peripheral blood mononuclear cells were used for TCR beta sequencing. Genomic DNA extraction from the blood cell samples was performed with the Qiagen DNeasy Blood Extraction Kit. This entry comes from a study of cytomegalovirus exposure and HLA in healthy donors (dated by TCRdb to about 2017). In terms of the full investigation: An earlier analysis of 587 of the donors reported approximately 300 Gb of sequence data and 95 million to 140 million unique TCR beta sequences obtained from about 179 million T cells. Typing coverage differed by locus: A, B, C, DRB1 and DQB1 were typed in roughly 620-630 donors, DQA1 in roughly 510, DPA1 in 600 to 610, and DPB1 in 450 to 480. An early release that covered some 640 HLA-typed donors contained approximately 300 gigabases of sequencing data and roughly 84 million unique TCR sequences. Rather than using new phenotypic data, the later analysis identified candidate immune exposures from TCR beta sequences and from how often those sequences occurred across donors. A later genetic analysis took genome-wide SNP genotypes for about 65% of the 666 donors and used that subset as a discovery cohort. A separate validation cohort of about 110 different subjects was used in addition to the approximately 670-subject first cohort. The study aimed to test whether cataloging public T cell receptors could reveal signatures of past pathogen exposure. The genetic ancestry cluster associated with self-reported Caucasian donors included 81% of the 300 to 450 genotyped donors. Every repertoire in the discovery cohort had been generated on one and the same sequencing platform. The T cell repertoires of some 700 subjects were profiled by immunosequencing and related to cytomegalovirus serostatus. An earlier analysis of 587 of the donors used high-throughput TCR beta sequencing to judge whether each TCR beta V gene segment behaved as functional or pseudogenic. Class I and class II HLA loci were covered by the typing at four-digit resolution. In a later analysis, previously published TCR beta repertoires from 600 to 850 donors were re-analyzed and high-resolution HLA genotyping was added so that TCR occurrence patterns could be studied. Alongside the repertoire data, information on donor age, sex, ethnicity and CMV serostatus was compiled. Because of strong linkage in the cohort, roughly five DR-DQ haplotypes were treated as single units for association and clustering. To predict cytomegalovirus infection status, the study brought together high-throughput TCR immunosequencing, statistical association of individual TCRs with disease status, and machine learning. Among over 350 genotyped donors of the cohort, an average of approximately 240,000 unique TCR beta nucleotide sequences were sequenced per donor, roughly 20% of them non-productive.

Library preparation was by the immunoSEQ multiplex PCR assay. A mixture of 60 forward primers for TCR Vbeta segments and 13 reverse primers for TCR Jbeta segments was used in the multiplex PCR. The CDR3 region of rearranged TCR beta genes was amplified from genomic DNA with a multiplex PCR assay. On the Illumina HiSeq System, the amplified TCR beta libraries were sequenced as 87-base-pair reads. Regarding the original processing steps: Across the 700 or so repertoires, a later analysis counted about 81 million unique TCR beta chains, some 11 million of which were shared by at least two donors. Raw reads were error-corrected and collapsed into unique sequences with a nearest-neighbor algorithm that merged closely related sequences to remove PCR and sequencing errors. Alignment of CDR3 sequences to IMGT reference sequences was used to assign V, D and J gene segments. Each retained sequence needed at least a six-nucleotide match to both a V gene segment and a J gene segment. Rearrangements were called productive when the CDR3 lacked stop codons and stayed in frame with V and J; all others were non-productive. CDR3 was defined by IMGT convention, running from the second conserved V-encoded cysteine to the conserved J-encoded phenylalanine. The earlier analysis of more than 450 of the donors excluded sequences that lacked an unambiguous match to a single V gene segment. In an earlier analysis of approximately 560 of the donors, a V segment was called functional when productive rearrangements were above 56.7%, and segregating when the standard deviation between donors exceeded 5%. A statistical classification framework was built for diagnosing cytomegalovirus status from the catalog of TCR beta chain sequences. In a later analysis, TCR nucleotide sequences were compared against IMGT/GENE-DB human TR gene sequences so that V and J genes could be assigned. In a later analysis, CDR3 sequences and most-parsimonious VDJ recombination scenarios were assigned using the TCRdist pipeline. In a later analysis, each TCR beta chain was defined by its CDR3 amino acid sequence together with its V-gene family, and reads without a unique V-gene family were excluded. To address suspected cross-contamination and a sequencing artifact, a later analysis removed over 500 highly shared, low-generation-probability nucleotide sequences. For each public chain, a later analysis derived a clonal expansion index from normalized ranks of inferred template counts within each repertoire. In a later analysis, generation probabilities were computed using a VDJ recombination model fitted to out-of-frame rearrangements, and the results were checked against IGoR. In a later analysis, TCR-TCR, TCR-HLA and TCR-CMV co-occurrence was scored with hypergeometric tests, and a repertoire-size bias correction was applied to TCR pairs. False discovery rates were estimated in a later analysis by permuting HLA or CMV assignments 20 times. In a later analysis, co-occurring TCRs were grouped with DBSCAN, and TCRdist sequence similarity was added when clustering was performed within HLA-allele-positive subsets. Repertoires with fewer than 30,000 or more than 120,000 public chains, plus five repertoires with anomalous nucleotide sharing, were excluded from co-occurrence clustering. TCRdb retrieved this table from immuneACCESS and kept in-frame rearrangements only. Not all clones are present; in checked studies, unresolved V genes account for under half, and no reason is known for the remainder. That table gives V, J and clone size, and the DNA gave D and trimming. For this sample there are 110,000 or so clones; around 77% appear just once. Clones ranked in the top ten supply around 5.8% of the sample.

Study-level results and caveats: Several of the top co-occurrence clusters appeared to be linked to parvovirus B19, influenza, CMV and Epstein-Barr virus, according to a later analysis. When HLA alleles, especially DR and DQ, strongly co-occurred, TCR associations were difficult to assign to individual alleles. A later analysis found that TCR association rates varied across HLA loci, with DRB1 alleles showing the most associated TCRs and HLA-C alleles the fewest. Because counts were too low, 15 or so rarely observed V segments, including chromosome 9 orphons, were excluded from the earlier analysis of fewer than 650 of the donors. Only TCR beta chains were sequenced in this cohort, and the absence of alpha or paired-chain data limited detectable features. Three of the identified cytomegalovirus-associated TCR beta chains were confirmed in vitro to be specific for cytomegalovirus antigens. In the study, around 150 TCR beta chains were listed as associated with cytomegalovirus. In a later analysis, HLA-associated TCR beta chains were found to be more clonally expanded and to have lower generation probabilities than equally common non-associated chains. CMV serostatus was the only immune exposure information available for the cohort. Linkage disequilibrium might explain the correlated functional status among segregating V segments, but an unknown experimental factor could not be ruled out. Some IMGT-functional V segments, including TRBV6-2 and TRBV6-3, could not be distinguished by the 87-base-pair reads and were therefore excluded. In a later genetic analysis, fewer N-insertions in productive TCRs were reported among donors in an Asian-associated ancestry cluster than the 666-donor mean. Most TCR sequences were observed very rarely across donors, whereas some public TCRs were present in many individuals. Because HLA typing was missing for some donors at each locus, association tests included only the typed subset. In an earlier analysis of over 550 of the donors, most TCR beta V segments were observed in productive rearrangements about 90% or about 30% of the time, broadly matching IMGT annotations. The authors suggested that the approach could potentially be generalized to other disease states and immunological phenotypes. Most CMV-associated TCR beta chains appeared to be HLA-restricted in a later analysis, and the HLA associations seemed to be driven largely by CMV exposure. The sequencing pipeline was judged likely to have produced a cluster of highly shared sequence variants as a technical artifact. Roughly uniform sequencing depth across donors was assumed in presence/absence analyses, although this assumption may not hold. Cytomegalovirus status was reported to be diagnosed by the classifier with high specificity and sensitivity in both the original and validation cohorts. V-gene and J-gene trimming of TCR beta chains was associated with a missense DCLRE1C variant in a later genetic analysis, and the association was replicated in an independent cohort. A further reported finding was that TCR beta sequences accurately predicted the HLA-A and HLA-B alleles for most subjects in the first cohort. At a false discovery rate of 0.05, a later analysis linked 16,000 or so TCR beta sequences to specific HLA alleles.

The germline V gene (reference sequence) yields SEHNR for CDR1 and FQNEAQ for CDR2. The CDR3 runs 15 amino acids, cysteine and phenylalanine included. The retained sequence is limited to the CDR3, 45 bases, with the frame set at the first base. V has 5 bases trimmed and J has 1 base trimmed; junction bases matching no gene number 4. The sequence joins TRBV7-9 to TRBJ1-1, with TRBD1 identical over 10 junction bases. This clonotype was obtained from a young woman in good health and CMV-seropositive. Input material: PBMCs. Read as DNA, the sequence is TGTGCCAGCAGCCCAGGACAGGGGGGGAACACTGAAGCTTTCTTT. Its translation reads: CASSPGQGGNTEAFF.